One and the same sample provided the 14 T cell receptor beta chains below, sequenced in a study of vaccination and CD4 T cells after COVID-19. Oncomine TCR Beta short-read sequencing was applied to DNA from cultured CD4+ T cells. TCRdb ran MiXCR on the PCR reads and lists one entry per CDR3 protein. The repertoire holds around 13,000 distinct CDR3 sequences, with about 61% as singletons. What these receptors recognize is not known. As to treatment: 10-day PBMC culture with coronavirus spike peptide pools or control peptides (ViraFEST assay). This specimen consisted of CD4+ T cells from blood, cultured in vitro, obtained before SARS-CoV-2 vaccination. These TCRs come from a human donor who had recovered from COVID-19.

The V and J genes are TRBV6-1 and TRBJ1-5; TRBD1 matches at 9 bases. CDR3 length: 15 amino acids. Germline V lookup: CDR1 MNHNS, CDR2 SASEGT. Trimming removed 1 base from V and 5 bases from J; junction bases left unmatched: 3. CDR3 region: CASSEEGTGYQPQHF. In DNA, the CDR3 is TGTGCCAGCAGTGAAGAGGGGACAGGGTATCAGCCCCAGCATTTT.

The V gene is TRBV7-2, the J gene TRBJ2-7, with D perhaps matching TRBD2 (7 bases). Looked up from germline, CDR1 is SGHTA and CDR2 is FQGNSA. The CDR3 spans 15 residues. V was pared by 3 bases and J by 4 bases, with 16 bases between. The CDR3 reads CASSFSGGGFYEQYF. DNA for the CDR3: TGTGCCAGCAGCTTTTCGGGGGGCGGTTTTTACGAGCAGTACTTC. Full variable domain (rest looked up from reference TRBV7-2 and TRBJ2-7): GAGVSQSPSNKVTEKGKDVELRCDPISGHTALYWYRQSLGQGLEFLIYFQGNSAPDKSGLPSDRFSAERTGGSVSTLTIQRTQQEDSAVYLCASSFSGGGFYEQYFGPGTRLTVT.

The CDR3 region has the DNA TGTGCCATCGGAGCGGCCCCAGGGACGCAGTATTTT. Amino acid sequence: CAIGAAPGTQYF. The gene calls are TRBV10-3 and TRBJ2-3; D may correspond to TRBD1 or TRBD2 (5 bases each). The CDR3 sequence is 12 residues long. V gave up 8 bases and J gave up 9 bases, with 15 bases separating them. Germline V gives CDR1 ENHRY, CDR2 SYGVKD.

This chain uses TRBV20-1 with TRBJ2-3, with 14 positions matching TRBD2. From germline, CDR1 is DFQATT and CDR2 SNEGSKA (reference sequence). J gave up 2 bases and V 6 bases, and 13 bases lay outside the gene matches. The length of the CDR3 is 18 residues. In DNA, the CDR3 is TGCAGTGCCTTCACAGGGGGACTAGCGGGAGCAAACACAGATACGCAGTATTTT. It encodes CSAFTGGLAGANTDTQYF.

This chain joins TRBV15 and TRBJ2-7, with D unresolved. Germline V CDR1 and CDR2: LNHNV, YYDKDF (reference sequence). CDR3 length: 14 residues. V was cut by 0 bases and J by 0 bases, with 6 bases left in between. The CDR3 region is CATSREYGSYEQYF. DNA for the CDR3: TGTGCCACCAGCAGAGAGTATGGCTCCTACGAGCAGTACTTC.

The genes are TRBV20-1 and TRBJ2-5, with a possible D match to TRBD2 (7 bases). The V gene's germline CDR1 is DFQATT and CDR2 SNEGSKA (reference sequence). The CDR3 consists of 19 residues. Trimming removed 1 base at V and 2 bases at J, with 26 bases between. Here the CDR3 reads CSARGGLAEGPWPQETQYF. Written as DNA, the CDR3 is TGCAGTGCTAGAGGGGGGCTAGCGGAAGGGCCTTGGCCTCAAGAGACCCAGTACTTC.

The genes are TRBV18 and TRBJ2-1; the match to TRBD2 covers 10 bases. The CDR3 is 15 amino acids. The germline V gene encodes CDR1 KGHSH and CDR2 LQKENI. The V and J ends lost 3 bases and 4 bases, in that order; junction bases with no gene match: 3. The CDR3 loop is CASSPSGGSYNEQFF. For the CDR3, the DNA is TGTGCCAGCTCACCTAGCGGGGGGAGTTACAATGAGCAGTTCTTC.

A word on this clonotype: Being one base from a much bigger clone, this may be a read error. The chain links TRBV10-2 to TRBJ1-3; D gene uncertain. Trimming took off 4 bases at V and 0 bases at J, with 4 bases between the two ends. Germline loops: CDR1 WSHSY, CDR2 SAAADI. This CDR3 contains 13 residues. CDR3 in amino acids: CASSANSGNTIYF. The CDR3 coding sequence is TGCGCCAGCAGTGCAAACTCTGGAAACACCATATATTTT.

This rearrangement joins TRBV6-1 to TRBJ1-2; D remains ambiguous. Germline V lookup: CDR1 MNHNS, CDR2 SASEGT. V was cut by 8 bases and J by 0 bases, with 13 bases left in between. The CDR3 is 14 residues long. The CDR3: CASSLGSANYGYTF. For the CDR3, the DNA is TGTGCCAGCTCCCTTGGGAGTGCTAACTATGGCTACACCTTC.

The table lists this clonotype with a few counts. This sequence joins TRBV5-4 and TRBJ2-5, with a tentative D call TRBD2 (6 bases). CDR3 length: 16 residues. Germline CDR1 reads SGHNT; CDR2 reads YYREEE (reference sequence). Trimming shortened V by 0 bases and J by 5 bases, and 17 bases separated the two germline ends. The CDR3 loop is CASSLAGTYGVETQYF. As DNA, the CDR3 is TGTGCCAGCAGCTTGGCGGGGACTTACGGCGTGGAGACCCAGTACTTC.

This chain links TRBV10-3 with TRBJ2-7, with D perhaps assigned TRBD1 or TRBD2 (6 bases each). Per the germline V gene, CDR1 is ENHRY and CDR2 is SYGVKD. Trimming left V 6 bases short and J 0 bases short, with 15 bases between. This CDR3 is built from 15 residues. CDR3 residues: CAIRGGLQSSYEQYF. CDR3 nucleotides: TGTGCCATCAGAGGGGGACTGCAGAGCTCCTACGAGCAGTACTTC.

The chain combines TRBV5-8 with TRBJ1-6; D unclear. V was trimmed by 0 bases and J by 9 bases, leaving 7 bases between them. CDR3 size: 13 residues. Germline assignment: CDR1 SGHTS and CDR2 YDEGEE. The CDR3 spells CASSLGGGSPLHF. The CDR3 nucleotides read TGTGCCAGCAGCTTGGGGGGTGGTTCACCCCTCCACTTT.

This clonotype was counted only a few times. The rearrangement uses TRBV6-5 and TRBJ2-5, with TRBD1 identical over 8 bases. The ends lost 4 bases at V and 2 bases at J; junction bases unmatched: 6. The V gene's germline CDR1 is MNHEY and CDR2 SVGAGI. This CDR3 contains 15 residues. Here the CDR3 reads CASSWDRSKQETQYF. Here the CDR3 DNA reads TGTGCCAGCAGTTGGGACAGGTCAAAGCAAGAGACCCAGTACTTC.

This chain connects TRBV7-2 to TRBJ1-2, with D possibly being TRBD1 (6 bases). This CDR3 is built from 15 residues. Germline-derived CDR1 and CDR2 are SGHTA and FQGNSA. V shed 2 bases and J shed 5 bases, with 15 bases lying between them. This CDR3 reads CASSLSLRGLYGYTF. The CDR3 DNA sequence: TGTGCCAGCAGCTTAAGCCTCAGGGGATTATATGGCTACACCTTC.